Each of the 8 T cell receptor beta chains below was sequenced from the same sample in a study of blood T cell repertoires in COVID-19. Data came from immunoSEQ multiplex PCR; TCRdb stores just in-frame clones and leaves some out. This sample has about 220,000 clones, with about 80% found just once. Input material: PBMCs or T cells enriched from blood (not recorded which). These receptors were obtained from a woman in her 40s with acute COVID-19.

The chain joins TRBV30 to TRBJ1-1, with D maybe TRBD1 (5 bases). This CDR3 is 13 amino acids long. Germline V CDR1 and CDR2: GTSNPN, SVGIG (reference sequence). V lost 0 bases to trimming and J lost 4 bases, with 9 bases between them. This CDR3 is CAWSVRGFTEAFF. CDR3 DNA sequence: TGTGCCTGGAGTGTCCGGGGGTTCACTGAAGCTTTCTTT. The full variable domain, its missing parts supplied by reference TRBV30 and TRBJ1-1, is SQTIHQWPATLVQPVGSPLSLECTVEGTSNPNLYWYRQAAGRGLQLLFYSVGIGQISSEVPQNLSASRPQDRQFILSSKKLLLSDSGFYLCAWSVRGFTEAFFGQGTRLTVV.

This chain joins TRBV7-9 and TRBJ1-1, with D uncertain. This CDR3 is built from 15 residues. The V and J ends lost 5 bases and 0 bases respectively, with 13 bases between them. The germline gives CDR1 SEHNR, CDR2 FQNEAQ (reference sequence). CDR3 loop: CASSLLPVMNTEAFF. In nucleotides, the CDR3 is TGTGCCAGCAGCCTCCTGCCGGTGATGAACACTGAAGCTTTCTTT.

There are a few counts of this clone. The chain employs TRBV12-3 or TRBV12-4 and TRBJ1-4; maybe TRBD1 (6 bases). V lost 5 bases and J lost 5, with 9 bases in between. This CDR3 contains 13 residues. CDR3 nucleotide sequence: TGTGCCAGCAGTAGGACAGCAAATGAAAAACTGTTTTTT. Amino acid sequence: CASSRTANEKLFF.

The V and J genes are TRBV7-9 and TRBJ1-2; 8 positions agree with TRBD1. Trimming removed 6 bases from V and 3 bases from J; junction bases left unmatched: 9. Germline CDR1 is SEHNR and CDR2 is FQNEAQ (reference sequence). There are 15 residues in the CDR3. CDR3 sequence: CASSGGRGRDYGYTF. CDR3 DNA: TGTGCCAGCAGTGGGGGCAGGGGGCGAGACTATGGCTACACCTTC.

The chain carries TRBV2 and TRBJ1-5, with 7 bases aligning to TRBD1. CDR1 and CDR2 from the germline V gene are SNHLY and FYNNEI. The CDR3 sequence is 14 residues long. V shed 6 bases, J shed 6 bases, and the junction held 8 bases outside the gene matches. The CDR3 nucleotides are TGTGCCAGCAGAGCGGACAGGTCAGGTCAGCCCCAGCATTTT. Translated: CASRADRSGQPQHF.

The V and J genes are TRBV24-1 and TRBJ2-3; TRBD1 matches at 11 bases. Germline loops: CDR1 KGHDR, CDR2 SFDVKD. The junction had 2 bases not matched to a gene; V was cut back by 3 bases and J by 4 bases. This CDR3 has 15 amino acids. The CDR3: CATSDTGQGADTQYF. The CDR3 DNA reads as TGTGCCACCAGTGATACGGGACAGGGGGCAGATACGCAGTATTTT.

V usage is TRBV6-2 or TRBV6-3 and J usage is TRBJ1-2; 10 bases align to TRBD1. The germline V gene has CDR1 MNHEY and CDR2 SVGEGT. Trimming cost V 5 bases and J 3 bases; bases outside gene matches: 0. This CDR3 comprises 13 residues. CDR3 protein: CASSGTGDYGYTF. In nucleotides, the CDR3 is TGTGCCAGCAGTGGGACAGGGGACTATGGCTACACCTTC.

This rearrangement joins TRBV11-2 to TRBJ2-5; the match to TRBD2 covers 9 bases. The junction had 8 bases not matched to a gene; V was cut back by 1 base and J by 2 bases. The CDR3 is 17 residues long. From germline, CDR1 is SGHAT and CDR2 FQNNGV. The CDR3 sequence is CASSLGLTSGVQETQYF. The CDR3 bases are TGTGCCAGCAGCTTAGGGCTGACTAGCGGAGTGCAAGAGACCCAGTACTTC.